This T cell receptor beta chain was identified during a study of blood T cell repertoires in COVID-19. In the original analysis: Counts of nucleated cells, estimated from reference gene primer amplification, were obtained. Here immunoSEQ multiplex PCR was the method, and the copy in TCRdb shows in-frame clones only, minus some. The V and J calls and clone size come from that table; D and trimming were worked out from the DNA. The sample gives 120,000 to 150,000 clones, roughly 86% of which show up once; roughly 1% is in the top ten. This CDR3 has 15 amino acids. Germline V gene data show CDR1 as MNHEY and CDR2 as SVGAGI. After removal of 4 bases from V and 4 bases from J, the junction contained 7 bases not matched to a gene.

The sequencing sample was made of peripheral blood. The clonotype was recovered from a woman aged 45-65 years with acute or convalescent COVID-19. V is TRBV6-5 and J is TRBJ1-1; TRBD1 matches 9 bases. The CDR3, as DNA: TGTGCCAGCAGTTTCGGACAGGGGTCAGTCACTGAAGCTTTCTTT. Encoded protein: CASSFGQGSVTEAFF.